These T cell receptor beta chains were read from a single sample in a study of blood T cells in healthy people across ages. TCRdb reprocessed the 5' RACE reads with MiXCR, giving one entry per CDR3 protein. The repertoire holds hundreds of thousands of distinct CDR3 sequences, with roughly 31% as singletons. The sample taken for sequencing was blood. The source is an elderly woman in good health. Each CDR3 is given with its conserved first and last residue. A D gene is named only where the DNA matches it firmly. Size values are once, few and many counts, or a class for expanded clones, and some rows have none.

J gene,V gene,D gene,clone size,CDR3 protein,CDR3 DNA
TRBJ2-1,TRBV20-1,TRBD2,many,CSAFGGRTDEQFF,TGCAGTGCTTTTGGCGGGAGGACGGATGAGCAGTTCTTC
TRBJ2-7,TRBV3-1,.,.,CASTSLTYEQYF,TGTGCCAGCACTTCTCTCACGTACGAGCAGTACTTC
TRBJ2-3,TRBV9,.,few,CASSVGSVSTDTQYF,TGTGCCAGCAGCGTAGGCAGTGTGAGCACAGATACGCAGTATTTT
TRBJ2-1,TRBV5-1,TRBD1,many,CASSLAGGNEQFF,TGCGCCAGCAGCTTGGCAGGGGGCAATGAGCAGTTCTTC
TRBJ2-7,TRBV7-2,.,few,CASSLVGGPYNEQYF,TGTGCCAGCAGCTTAGTGGGGGGGCCCTACAATGAGCAGTACTTC
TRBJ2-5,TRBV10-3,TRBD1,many,CAISEAQGARETQYF,TGTGCCATCAGTGAAGCGCAGGGGGCAAGGGAGACCCAGTACTTC
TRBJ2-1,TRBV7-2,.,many,CASTFPGGNEQFF,TGTGCCAGCACGTTCCCCGGGGGCAATGAGCAGTTCTTC
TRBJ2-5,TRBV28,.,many,CASSPRTLETQYF,TGTGCCAGCAGTCCCAGGACCCTTGAGACCCAGTACTTC
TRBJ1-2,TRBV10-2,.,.,CASSESGRIFAYTF,TGCGCCAGCAGTGAATCTGGACGGATCTTCGCCTACACCTTC
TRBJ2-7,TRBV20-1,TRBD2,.,CSAPTRGGRYEQYF,TGCAGTGCCCCTACGCGGGGGGGCCGCTACGAGCAGTACTTC
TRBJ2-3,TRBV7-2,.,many,CASIRTWGASDTQYF,TGTGCCAGCATCCGAACGTGGGGGGCGTCAGATACGCAGTATTTT
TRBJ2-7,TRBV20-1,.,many,CSARGWDFYNEQYF,TGCAGTGCTAGAGGGTGGGACTTCTACAATGAGCAGTACTTC
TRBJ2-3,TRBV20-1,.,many,CSARDPGRGTDTQYF,TGCAGTGCTAGAGATCCCGGGCGGGGCACAGATACGCAGTATTTT
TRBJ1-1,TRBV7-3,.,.,CASSLEDRARAFF,TGTGCCAGCAGCCTAGAGGACCGTGCGAGAGCTTTCTTT
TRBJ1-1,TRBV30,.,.,CAWSLGTESTEAFF,TGTGCCTGGAGTCTGGGGACGGAGAGCACTGAAGCTTTCTTT
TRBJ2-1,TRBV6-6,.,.,CASSNTNYGEQFF,TGTGCCAGCAGCAATACCAATTATGGTGAGCAGTTCTTC
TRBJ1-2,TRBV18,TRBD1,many,CASSPVDRGLLLKGYTF,TGTGCCAGCTCACCCGTCGACAGGGGTCTATTGTTGAAAGGCTACACCTTC
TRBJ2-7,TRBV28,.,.,CASSQPRGVDEQYF,TGTGCCAGCAGCCAGCCCAGGGGAGTGGATGAGCAGTACTTC
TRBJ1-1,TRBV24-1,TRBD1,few,CATSSGGANTEAFF,TGTGCCACCAGCTCAGGGGGCGCGAACACTGAAGCTTTCTTT
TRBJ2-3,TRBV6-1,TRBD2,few,CASSKDVAGGFEDTQYF,TGTGCCAGCAGTAAAGATGTAGCGGGGGGATTTGAAGATACGCAGTATTTT
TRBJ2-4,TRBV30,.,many,CAWSSKVSLAKNIQYF,TGTGCCTGGAGTAGTAAAGTGTCCTTAGCCAAAAACATTCAGTACTTC
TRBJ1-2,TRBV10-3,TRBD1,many,CAISESTGDYGYTF,TGTGCCATCAGTGAGAGCACAGGGGACTATGGCTACACCTTC
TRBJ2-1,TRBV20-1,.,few,CSAVIEAEQFF,TGCAGTGCGGTAATAGAGGCTGAGCAGTTCTTC
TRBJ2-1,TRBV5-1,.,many,CASRPGTSYNEQFF,TGCGCCAGCAGGCCCGGGACAAGTTACAATGAGCAGTTCTTC
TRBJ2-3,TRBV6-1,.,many,CASSEGGREDTQYF,TGTGCCAGCAGTGAGGGTGGTAGGGAGGATACGCAGTATTTT
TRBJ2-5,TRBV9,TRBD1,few,CASSLGMDRATKAQYF,TGTGCCAGCAGCCTGGGAATGGACAGGGCGACGAAGGCCCAGTACTTC
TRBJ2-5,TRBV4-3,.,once,CASSQGSGRETQYF,TGCGCCAGCAGCCAAGGTTCGGGCCGGGAGACCCAGTACTTC
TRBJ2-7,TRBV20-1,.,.,CSAGPLRAGDISYEQYF,TGCAGTGCTGGTCCCCTCCGGGCAGGGGATATCTCCTACGAGCAGTACTTC
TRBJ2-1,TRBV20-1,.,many,CSARARPLGGRQTHNEQFF,TGCAGTGCTAGAGCCCGACCGCTGGGGGGCAGGCAGACCCACAATGAGCAGTTCTTC
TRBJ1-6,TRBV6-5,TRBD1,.,CASRLQGIGSPLHF,TGTGCCAGCAGACTACAGGGGATAGGTTCACCCCTCCACTTT
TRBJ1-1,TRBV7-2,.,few,CASSRPTLLNTEAFF,TGTGCCAGCAGTCGGCCGACACTTTTGAACACTGAAGCTTTCTTT
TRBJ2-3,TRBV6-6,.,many,CASSSPWGDTQYF,TGTGCCAGCAGTTCCCCCTGGGGAGATACGCAGTATTTT
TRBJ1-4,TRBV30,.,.,CAWADGTNEKLFF,TGTGCCTGGGCGGACGGAACTAATGAAAAACTGTTTTTT
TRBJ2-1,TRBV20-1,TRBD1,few,CSARGGTGFLETQFF,TGCAGTGCTAGAGGGGGGACAGGGTTCCTAGAGACCCAGTTCTTC
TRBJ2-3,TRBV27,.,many,CASSLGPLPKADTQYF,TGTGCCAGCAGTTTAGGCCCCCTGCCAAAGGCAGATACGCAGTATTTT
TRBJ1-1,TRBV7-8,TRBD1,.,CASSLRTGGWTEAFF,TGTGCCAGCAGCCTAAGGACAGGGGGCTGGACTGAAGCTTTCTTT
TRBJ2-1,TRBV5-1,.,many,CASSFDGAGSNEQFF,TGCGCCAGCAGCTTTGACGGGGCCGGTTCCAATGAGCAGTTCTTC
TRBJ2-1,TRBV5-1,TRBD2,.,CASSLTSGGTSEQFF,TGCGCCAGCAGTCTGACTAGCGGGGGAACCAGCGAGCAGTTCTTC
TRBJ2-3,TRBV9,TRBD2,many,CASSVGVFAGGRSNTDTQYF,TGTGCCAGCAGCGTAGGGGTCTTCGCGGGGGGGAGATCGAACACAGATACGCAGTATTTT
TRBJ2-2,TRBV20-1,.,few,CSARDPLGGELFF,TGCAGTGCTAGAGATCCCCTAGGCGGGGAGCTGTTTTTT
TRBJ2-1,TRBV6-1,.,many,CASSDGLYNEQFF,TGTGCCAGCAGTGACGGACTCTACAATGAGCAGTTCTTC
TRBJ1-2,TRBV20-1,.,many,CSARQDRRGYTF,TGCAGTGCCCGACAGGACCGACGGGGCTACACCTTC
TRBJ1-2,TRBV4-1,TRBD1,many,CASSHVGTGLLGYGYTF,TGCGCCAGCAGCCATGTTGGGACAGGACTTCTTGGCTATGGCTACACCTTC
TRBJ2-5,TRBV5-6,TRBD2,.,CASSLAGLGEGTQYF,TGTGCCAGCAGCTTGGCGGGACTAGGGGAAGGGACCCAGTACTTC
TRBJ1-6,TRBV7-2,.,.,CASSGGFYNSPLHF,TGTGCCAGCAGCGGTGGATTTTATAATTCACCCCTCCACTTT
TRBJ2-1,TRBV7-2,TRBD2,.,CASSFRLAGNEQFF,TGTGCCAGCAGCTTCCGCCTAGCGGGGAATGAGCAGTTCTTC
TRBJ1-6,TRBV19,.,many,CASSSGNYNSPLHF,TGTGCCAGTAGTAGTGGGAATTATAATTCACCCCTCCACTTT
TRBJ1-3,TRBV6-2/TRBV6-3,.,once,CASSATGNTIYF,TGTGCCAGCAGTGCTACTGGAAACACCATATATTTT
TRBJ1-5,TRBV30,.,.,CAWSVSREQPQHF,TGTGCCTGGAGTGTCAGCAGGGAACAGCCCCAGCATTTT
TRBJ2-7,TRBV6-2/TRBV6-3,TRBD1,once,CTCRLKDRGEYEQYF,TGTACCTGCCGACTCAAGGACAGGGGGGAGTACGAGCAGTACTTC
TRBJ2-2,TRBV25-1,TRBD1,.,CAGGDRTGTGELFF,TGTGCCGGCGGGGACAGGACGGGCACCGGGGAGCTGTTTTTT
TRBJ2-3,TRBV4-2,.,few,CASSQSTRGGTDTQYF,TGTGCCAGCAGCCAATCCACGAGAGGAGGCACAGATACGCAGTATTTT
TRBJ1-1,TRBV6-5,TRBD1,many,CASRRTGETEAFF,TGTGCCAGCAGGCGGACAGGGGAAACTGAAGCTTTCTTT
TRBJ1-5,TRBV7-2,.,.,CASSLVGGSGQPQHF,TGTGCCAGCAGCTTAGTGGGTGGGTCGGGTCAGCCCCAGCATTTT
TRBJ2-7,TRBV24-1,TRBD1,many,CATSDSGQATYEQYF,TGTGCCACCAGTGATTCGGGACAGGCCACCTACGAGCAGTACTTC
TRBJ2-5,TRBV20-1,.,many,CSASHPGTGDQETQYF,TGCAGTGCTAGTCACCCTGGGACGGGGGACCAAGAGACCCAGTACTTC
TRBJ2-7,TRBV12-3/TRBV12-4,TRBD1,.,CASTLQGGQGNEQYF,TGTGCCAGCACCCTCCAGGGGGGACAGGGTAACGAGCAGTACTTC
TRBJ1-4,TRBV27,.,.,CASSLRGAEKLFF,TGTGCCAGCAGTTTAAGGGGGGCTGAAAAACTGTTTTTT